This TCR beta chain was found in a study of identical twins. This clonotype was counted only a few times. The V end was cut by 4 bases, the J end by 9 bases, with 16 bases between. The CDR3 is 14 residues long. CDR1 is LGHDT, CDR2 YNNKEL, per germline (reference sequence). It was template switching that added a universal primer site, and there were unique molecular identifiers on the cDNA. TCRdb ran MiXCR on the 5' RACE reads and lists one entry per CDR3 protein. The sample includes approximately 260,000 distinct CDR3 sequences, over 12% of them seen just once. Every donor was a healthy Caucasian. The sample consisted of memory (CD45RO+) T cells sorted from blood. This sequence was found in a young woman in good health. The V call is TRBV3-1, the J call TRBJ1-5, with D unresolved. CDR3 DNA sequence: TGTGCCAGCAGCCCCAAGGACGGCGGTGTGCCCCAGCATTTT. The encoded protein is CASSPKDGGVPQHF.